This T cell receptor (beta chain) was retrieved from a study of shared clonotypes between healthy human individuals (dated by TCRdb to the early 2020s). With respect to the entire study: A few men and a couple of women, aged 18 to 49 years, made up the cohort. For each donor, CD4 naive and CD4 memory were each run on three plates, CD8 naive on two plates, and CD8 memory on one plate. To estimate repertoire size and how much clonotypes are shared between individuals, the study performed deep sequencing of blood TCR repertoires from about five healthy adults. Libraries were prepared and TCR repertoires were sequenced by different laboratories using diverse techniques, in order to increase sequencing depth and limit assay-specific biases. Per donor, leukapheresis produced somewhere between about 0.94 and 9 billion PBMCs.

The donors were healthy, HIV-negative adults who had no recently reported acute infections or vaccinations. All donors were Caucasian adults living in Nashville, Tennessee, USA. CD4+ T cells were enriched by magnetic negative selection, after which naive cells were positively selected on CD45RA and the negative fraction was taken as the memory subset. Blood was obtained by leukapheresis, after which PBMCs were separated by Ficoll-Histopaque density gradient centrifugation and cryopreserved in liquid nitrogen vapor phase. Purity and quantity of every magnetically sorted T cell population were checked by analytical flow cytometry. From each sorted fraction, genomic DNA was isolated and quantified by UV absorbance on a Nanodrop 2000c. Using the deep immunoSEQ assay, TCR CDR3 regions were amplified from genomic DNA by multiplex PCR. Genomic DNA extracted from each cell subset was distributed evenly over all wells of several immunoSEQ 96-well plates, and each plate served as one replicate. For sorted subsets, about 220 ng of genomic DNA, equivalent to 25,000 to 35,000 T cell genomes, went into each replicate PCR. Purified libraries were measured with a Qubit 3.0 fluorometer, size-checked on a Bioanalyzer 2100, and measured again with the KAPA Library Quantification kit. Every immunoSEQ 96-well plate was sequenced on a separate single-read 150-cycle Illumina NextSeq 550 flow cell. In the original analysis: Because only junctional sequences without quality scores were contained in the immunoSEQ output, filtering matching that applied to full-length reads could not be performed. To assign V/J genes and CDR3, sequences were annotated using PyIR, a Python wrapper for IgBLAST v1.9, with IMGT germline references. Reads were removed for weak V/J assignments (E-value above 1e-6), missing CDR3, stop codons, out-of-frame junctions, or ambiguous translated residues. A V3J clonotype was defined by an identical inferred V gene, J gene, and CDR3 amino acid sequence. The percentage overlap between two repertoires was calculated by dividing the number of shared unique clonotypes by the size of the smaller repertoire. Repertoire richness was assessed with RTK rarefaction, the Chao1 estimator, and Recon v2.1 estimates of unobserved clonotypes. For all TCRbeta clonotypes obtained by the gDNA method from a handful of donors, generation probabilities were computed with OLGA. TCRdb mirrors the immuneACCESS table, restricted to in-frame sequences. Some clones are absent from its copies; in checked studies, under half trace to an unresolved V gene, and the reason for the others is unknown. Clonal size and the V and J genes are those of that table, whereas D and trimming came from the DNA. The sample includes some 1.5 million clones, with approximately 96% observed a single time. The ten largest clones represent roughly 1.1% of the sample.

The CDR3 numbers 17 residues from cysteine through phenylalanine. Left in the record is the CDR3 DNA by itself, 51 bases read in frame from the first base. V is clipped by 0 bases and J by 0 bases, and the sequence between their germline boundaries is 12 bases long. The germline V gene sets CDR1 to SGHDN and CDR2 to FVKESK. Broader findings and caveats from the paper: About 5% of naive CD4, 3.5% of naive CD8, 2.3% of memory CD4, and less than 0.45% of memory CD8 clonotypes were shared across several donors. Clonotypes shared by all four sorted-subset donors showed higher generation probabilities than non-shared clonotypes. Pairwise subsampling led to the expectation that sequencing depth would affect the degree of clonotype sharing among donors. Only blood was sampled, and tissue TCR repertoires likely differ from those in blood. The genetic and exposure-history diversity represented was limited by the small number of donors. Naive subsets generally had larger estimated clonotype richness than memory subsets. Even with the large sequencing depth, rarefaction of the sorted-subset datasets indicated that sequencing was incomplete.

Concerning this clone itself: Which antigen it targets is not known. No much larger clone is present one base from it, and per-base qualities are unavailable.

The chain links TRBV14 with TRBJ2-1; TRBD2 is a weak D gene call, 5 bases matching. The sequence derives from a young man in good health. The sequencing input was naive CD4+ T cells sorted from blood. The sample's cell subset or site, from its label and the paper: CD45RA+ positively selected. The CDR3 region reads CASSQDLSGSSYNEQFF. Here is the DNA: TGTGCCAGCAGCCAAGATCTGAGTGGGAGCTCCTACAATGAGCAGTTCTTC.